The 5 T cell receptor beta chains listed next were all sequenced from one sample in a study of T cell repertoires in aging, cancer and after chemotherapy (dated by TCRdb to 2018 to 2020). The run used an Illumina MiSeq. Multiplex touch-down PCR with a mixed TRB-A/B primer pool was used to amplify rearranged TRB sequences covering the V, D and J segments. Using fastp at Q25 and MiXCR, TCRdb reprocessed the public reads and kept productive beta chains. Records with the same CDR3 protein are collapsed into one entry carrying the most frequent genes and DNA. This sample gives roughly 6,400 distinct CDR3 sequences in total; about 20% of them show up just once. The ten largest account for about 2.4% of the sample. TCR beta rearrangements were amplified from genomic DNA extracted from peripheral blood rather than from sorted cells or RNA. Sample: blood. Every receptor here comes from a human donor with a blood cancer.

The rearrangement uses TRBV9 and TRBJ2-2; D not resolved. V was trimmed by 4 bases and J by 1 base, leaving 5 bases between them. The CDR3 loop spans 13 amino acids. Germline V lookup: CDR1 SGDLS, CDR2 YYNGEE. CDR3 region: CASSSLNTGELFF. The CDR3 nucleotides read TGTGCCAGCAGCTCTCTGAACACCGGGGAGCTGTTTTTT. The full variable domain, completed using reference TRBV9 and TRBJ2-2, is DSGVTQTPKHLITATGQRVTLRCSPRSGDLSVYWYQQSLDQGLQFLIQYYNGEERAKGNILERFSAQQFPDLHSELNLSSLELGDSALYFCASSSLNTGELFFGEGSRLTVL.

The chain uses TRBV7-9 and TRBJ1-5; TRBD1 matches 7 bases. J lost 4 bases, V lost 5 bases, and 5 bases had no gene match. The CDR3 has 14 amino acids. CDR1 and CDR2 (germline): SEHNR, FQNEAQ (reference sequence). The CDR3 sequence is CASSPQTGNQPQHF. CDR3 coding DNA: TGTGCCAGCAGCCCCCAGACAGGGAATCAGCCCCAGCATTTT.

This clonotype has only a few counts. The V and J genes are TRBV7-9 and TRBJ1-1; a weak D match, TRBD1 (5 bases). Trimming cost V 5 bases and J 4 bases, with 20 bases left between them. Germline V gene lookup returns CDR1 SEHNR and CDR2 FQNEAQ (reference sequence). The CDR3 totals 16 residues. The CDR3 region is CASSLTAGRGGTEAFF. In DNA form, the CDR3 reads TGTGCCAGCAGCCTCACGGCAGGAAGGGGAGGCACTGAAGCTTTCTTT. The full variable domain, completed using reference TRBV7-9 and TRBJ1-1, is DTGVSQNPRHKITKRGQNVTFRCDPISEHNRLYWYRQTLGQGPEFLTYFQNEAQLEKSRLLSDRFSAERPKGSFSTLEIQRTEQGDSAMYLCASSLTAGRGGTEAFFGQGTRLTVV.

The CDR3 loop is CAWSDGPGVPIYF. In nucleotides, the CDR3 is TGTGCCTGGAGCGACGGCCCAGGAGTCCCCATATATTTT. The chain is built from TRBV30 and TRBJ1-3; D gene uncertain. The V end was cut by 3 bases, the J end by 11 bases, with 17 bases between. The V gene's germline CDR1 is GTSNPN and CDR2 SVGIG (reference sequence). The CDR3 loop spans 13 amino acids.

The V gene is TRBV19, the J gene TRBJ1-3; 10 bases are shared with TRBD1. Germline-derived CDR1 and CDR2 are LNHDA and SQIVND (reference sequence). The CDR3 loop spans 14 amino acids. Trimming at V came to 6 bases and at J to 2 bases, leaving 1 base not matched to a gene. CDR3 amino acids: CASSGQGAGNTIYF. The CDR3 DNA reads TGTGCCAGTAGCGGACAGGGGGCTGGAAACACCATATATTTT.